The TCR beta chain described here comes from a study of human T cells and chemical hapten exposure. Turning to the study itself: TCR yield per sample varied, mainly due to pooled library volumes.

Per the original data handling: TCRs per sample had a median of about 100,000 and ranged from about 23,224 to 750,000. Each CDR3 protein gets one entry after TCRdb re-called the RACE reads with MiXCR. TCRdb's processing, not the study's, gives the V and J calls here. The data contain over 50,000 distinct CDR3 sequences, 11% of them singletons. Study observations and caveats: Given that the donors had alopecia, their immune response may differ from that seen in healthy people.

As for time point: patch test 1, 2 weeks after DPC sensitization. This sample's treatment: therapeutic diphenylcyclopropenone sensitization with weekly scalp DPC. The total RNA was obtained from whole blood that was not fractionated. This clonotype was seen a handful of times. Its cognate antigen is unknown. This clonotype was sampled from a woman aged 35 to 49 with alopecia areata. Some clones in this sample may be carry-over from other donors' samples. The sequences come from whole blood, collected in connection with sensitization to the hapten diphenylcyclopropenone (DPC).

The CDR3 is CSASGGRGRTDTQYF. The CDR3 nucleotides read TGCAGTGCTAGTGGTGGTAGGGGACGCACAGATACGCAGTATTTT. The chain links TRBV20-1 to TRBJ2-3; D may match TRBD1 or TRBD2 (5 bases each). The CDR3 spans 15 residues. Trimming took off 3 bases at V and 1 base at J, with 14 bases between the two ends. The germline V gene encodes CDR1 DFQATT and CDR2 SNEGSKA (reference sequence).